A selection of T cell receptor beta chains follows, all from one sample in a study of control samples from healthy donors and cancer patients. This table comes from immunoSEQ multiplex PCR, and its TCRdb copy is limited to in-frame clones, with some not included. The sample shows approximately 27,000 clones, about 82% of them seen only once. The sequencing input was PBMCs. These TCRs come from an older woman with head and neck cancer. Both conserved end residues are part of each CDR3. A D gene is named only where the DNA matches it firmly. A row's size may be missing; if present it is once, few, many or a size class.

CDR3nt,CDR3aa,abundance,d_gene,j_gene,v_gene
TGTGCCAGCAGCTTAGTTACACGGGGGGAGCTGTTTTTT,CASSLVTRGELFF,-,-,TRBJ2-2,TRBV11-2
TGTGCCAGCAGCTTTAGAGCGGCGGGGGGAAACACTGAAGCTTTCTTT,CASSFRAAGGNTEAFF,-,-,TRBJ1-1,TRBV11-2
TGTGCCAGCAGCCAAGATGGCGGACCCCTCCACTTT,CASSQDGGPLHF,-,-,TRBJ1-6,TRBV3-1/TRBV3-2
TGTGCCAGCAGTCGGGGGAGTCAGAATGAAAAACTGTTTTTT,CASSRGSQNEKLFF,-,-,TRBJ1-4,TRBV7-9
TGTGCCAGCAGACAACGGGGGGGAGGGACCAGGGAGCTGTTTTTT,CASRQRGGGTRELFF,-,TRBD2,TRBJ2-2,TRBV6-5
TGTGCTAGTGGTTCACGGACAGTTAATTCACCCCTCCACTTT,CASGSRTVNSPLHF,-,-,TRBJ1-6,TRBV12-5
TGCAGTGCTAGTTCAGGCAGGGGAGCTAACTATGGCTACACCTTC,CSASSGRGANYGYTF,-,-,TRBJ1-2,TRBV20-1
TGTGCCGGGCGGGTAGTCGGTGGCTACACCTTC,CAGRVVGGYTF,-,-,TRBJ1-2,TRBV5-6
TGTGCCAGCAGTTTAGGGACAGGGAGAGGGGCTTTCTTT,CASSLGTGRGAFF,-,TRBD1,TRBJ1-1,TRBV12-3/TRBV12-4
TGTGCCAGCAGCTTGACAGGAAGAATGAACACTGAAGCTTTCTTT,CASSLTGRMNTEAFF,-,-,TRBJ1-1,TRBV5-5
TGTGCCAGCAGCCCCGGGACAGGGTTTTATAGCAATCAGCCCCAGCATTTT,CASSPGTGFYSNQPQHF,-,TRBD1,TRBJ1-5,TRBV6-2/TRBV6-3
TGTGCCAGCAGCGTATCCGAGGGATACGAGCAGTACTTC,CASSVSEGYEQYF,-,-,TRBJ2-7,TRBV9
TGTGCCAGCAGCCCCAGAGGCGGCGACAGGGGTAGCTACACCTTC,CASSPRGGDRGSYTF,-,TRBD1,TRBJ1-2,TRBV3-1/TRBV3-2
TGTGCCAGCAGCTTATTGTCTGGAGATGGACTAGCGGGATTAGAGACCCAGTACTTC,CASSLLSGDGLAGLETQYF,-,TRBD2,TRBJ2-5,TRBV7-3
TGCAGCGTCTCATACAGGAACACAGATACGCAGTATTTT,CSVSYRNTDTQYF,-,-,TRBJ2-3,TRBV29-1
TGTGCCAGCAGTTCGAGTACCCTGAACACCGGGGAGCTGTTTTTT,CASSSSTLNTGELFF,-,-,TRBJ2-2,TRBV6-6
TGTGCCAGCAGCCTCGGATTATCGGGAGGGCCTAGAGATACGCAGTATTTT,CASSLGLSGGPRDTQYF,-,TRBD2,TRBJ2-3,TRBV7-2
TGTGCCAGCAGCTTAGACCACGGGCAAGGGAAGTTCTTC,CASSLDHGQGKFF,-,-,TRBJ2-1,TRBV11-3
TGCGCCAGCAGCCAAGAACGGGGAAACTATGGCTACACCTTC,CASSQERGNYGYTF,few,-,TRBJ1-2,TRBV4-3
TGCGCCAGCAGCCAAGATGCAGGGGGCGCCCTCAATGAGCAGTTCTTC,CASSQDAGGALNEQFF,few,TRBD1,TRBJ2-1,TRBV4-1
TGCAGTGCTGGGGCGGGGAGGGGCTACACCTTC,CSAGAGRGYTF,few,-,TRBJ1-2,TRBV20-1
TGTGCCAGCAGCCACGTTCAGGGTAATTCACCCCTCCACTTT,CASSHVQGNSPLHF,-,-,TRBJ1-6,TRBV3-1/TRBV3-2
TGTGCCAGCAGGAGGACGGCTAACACCGGGGAGCTGTTTTTT,CASRRTANTGELFF,-,-,TRBJ2-2,TRBV9
TGTGCCAGCAGCGTAGAGGATACGCAGTATTTT,CASSVEDTQYF,-,-,TRBJ2-3,TRBV9
TGTGCCAGCAGTTGGGAGAAATTCTATGGCTACACCTTC,CASSWEKFYGYTF,-,-,TRBJ1-2,TRBV6-2/TRBV6-3
TGTGCCAGTACGCGCGCGGCTAGCGGGAGTTATGAGCAGTTCTTC,CASTRAASGSYEQFF,-,TRBD2,TRBJ2-1,TRBV19
TGTGCCAGCAGCTCCACAGGGGATATAAACACCGGGGAGCTGTTTTTT,CASSSTGDINTGELFF,-,TRBD1,TRBJ2-2,TRBV13
TGTGCCATCCGCCAGGGCCTCCGGGAAAAACTGTTTTTT,CAIRQGLREKLFF,-,-,TRBJ1-4,TRBV10-3
TGTGCCAGTAGTATTGGGGGAGGAGGGGCTCCTCCTTCTAACTATGGCTACACCTTC,CASSIGGGGAPPSNYGYTF,-,-,TRBJ1-2,TRBV19
TGTGCCAGCGGACAGCTTACCAATTCACCCCTCCACTTT,CASGQLTNSPLHF,-,-,TRBJ1-6,TRBV27
TGTGCCAGCAGCACCCAGGGCACTAACACAGATACGCAGTATTTT,CASSTQGTNTDTQYF,few,-,TRBJ2-3,TRBV11-1
-,CASSLQYVGRLAKNIQYF,-,-,TRBJ2-4,TRBV5-4
TGTGCCAGCAGTTACTCGACTGGGAACATTCAGTACTTC,CASSYSTGNIQYF,-,-,TRBJ2-4,TRBV6-5
TGCGCCAGCAGCTTGTCGGGACAGAAAGAGACCCAGTACTTC,CASSLSGQKETQYF,-,TRBD1,TRBJ2-5,TRBV5-1
TGTGCCAGCAGCTTCGGGAGGGGGCGTAAAAGCTCTGGAAACACCATATATTTT,CASSFGRGRKSSGNTIYF,-,TRBD1,TRBJ1-3,TRBV7-9
TGCAGCGTTGAGACGACTAGCAGCTACGAGCAGTACTTC,CSVETTSSYEQYF,-,TRBD2,TRBJ2-7,TRBV29-1
TGTGCCAGCAGTACTGGGACAGGGGGTTTCTCTGGAAACACCATATATTTT,CASSTGTGGFSGNTIYF,-,TRBD1,TRBJ1-3,TRBV5-6
TGCGCCAGCAGCCACTCAGCGGGAGACGACACAGATACGCAGTATTTT,CASSHSAGDDTDTQYF,-,TRBD2,TRBJ2-3,TRBV4-3
TGTGCCAGCAGCTGGGGACTAGCGGGATTCTATGAGCAGTTCTTC,CASSWGLAGFYEQFF,-,TRBD2,TRBJ2-1,TRBV5-6
TGTGCCAGCAGCTTCACCGGGACTAGCGGCCCGAGCTCCTACAATGAGCAGTTCTTC,CASSFTGTSGPSSYNEQFF,-,TRBD2,TRBJ2-1,TRBV7-2
TGTGCCAGCAGCCAATGGCCGGGAGCGAACACCGGGGAGCTGTTTTTT,CASSQWPGANTGELFF,few,-,TRBJ2-2,TRBV7-2
TGCGCCAGCAGCCGGGGACTAGCGGGAGGGGGTGAGCAGTTCTTC,CASSRGLAGGGEQFF,-,TRBD2,TRBJ2-1,TRBV5-1
TGTGCCAGCAGCCGCGGGAATGAGCAGTTCTTC,CASSRGNEQFF,-,-,TRBJ2-1,TRBV11-3
TGTGCCAGCAGCGTAGATGACAGGGCCAGCCACAATGAGCAGTTCTTC,CASSVDDRASHNEQFF,few,TRBD1,TRBJ2-1,TRBV9
TGTGCCAGCAGTTTCGACTCCAGGGCCCAAGAAAAACTGTTTTTT,CASSFDSRAQEKLFF,-,-,TRBJ1-4,TRBV27
TGTGCCAGCAGCTTAGTAAGCCTCTACCCGGGACAGGGGCTCACCGGGGAGCTGTTTTTT,CASSLVSLYPGQGLTGELFF,few,TRBD1,TRBJ2-2,TRBV7-6
TGTGCCAGCAGTTACGGGGTTTCTACCTACGAGCAGTACTTC,CASSYGVSTYEQYF,-,-,TRBJ2-7,TRBV6-2/TRBV6-3
TGTGCCAGCAGCGCGCCCGCGAACACCGGGGAGCTGTTTTTT,CASSAPANTGELFF,-,-,TRBJ2-2,TRBV9
TGTGCCAGCAGCGCGACAGGCTACGAGCAGTACTTC,CASSATGYEQYF,-,-,TRBJ2-7,TRBV11-3
TGTGCCAGCAGTCGACAGGGGTTTGAGCAGTTCTTC,CASSRQGFEQFF,-,TRBD1,TRBJ2-1,TRBV11-2
TGTGCCAGCAGCTTATTTACTCGGGGGGTCACTGAAGCTTTCTTT,CASSLFTRGVTEAFF,few,-,TRBJ1-1,TRBV11-1
TGTGCCTGGGCCGCACAGGGGGCGCGCGCCGGGGAGCTGTTTTTT,CAWAAQGARAGELFF,-,TRBD1,TRBJ2-2,TRBV30
TGTGCCAGCAGCGTAGTGGCGGGATATAACAATGAGCAGTTCTTC,CASSVVAGYNNEQFF,-,-,TRBJ2-1,TRBV9
TGTGCCAGCAGCTTCCGCAGGGGAGATACGCAGTATTTT,CASSFRRGDTQYF,-,-,TRBJ2-3,TRBV11-2
TGTGCCAGCAGCCTTGTTATAGGGGTTAGGGAGCAGTACTTC,CASSLVIGVREQYF,-,-,TRBJ2-7,TRBV5-8